The clone carrying this TCR beta chain was seen only a few times. CDR3 length: 15 amino acids. The junction had 10 bases not matched to a gene; V was cut back by 4 bases and J by 4 bases. The germline V gene encodes CDR1 SQVTM and CDR2 ANQGSEA. This sample stems from a study of T-cell memory formation after mild COVID-19. Study-wide background: Largely donor-specific sequence clusters came from two donors.

MiXCR, run by TCRdb on the 5' RACE reads, gives a single entry per CDR3 protein. The sample gives about 600,000 distinct CDR3 sequences, roughly a fifth of which show up once; about 8.7% is in the top ten. The receptor was isolated from an adult woman who had mild COVID-19 (a few samples of this study predate the infection). Cell type and time point are not known. The material sequenced was PBMCs or a T cell subset sorted from them (not recorded which). V usage is TRBV29-1 and J usage is TRBJ2-7, with 10 positions matching TRBD2. The CDR3 bases are TGCAGCGTTGGGCTAGCGGGAGTCTACGGTTACGAGCAGTACTTC. It codes for CSVGLAGVYGYEQYF.